A single TCR beta chain is shown here with its context. Sequencing of TCR beta was undertaken in CD8+ and CD4+ T cells derived from blood. Multiple sclerosis controls were treatment-naive patients with stable or active relapsing-remitting disease. TEMRA cells were FACS-enriched, with CD8+ and CD4+ T cells isolated negatively. The data were obtained in a study of CD8 T cells in Susac syndrome. When the RNA was reverse transcribed, random hexamers were used with an input of roughly 0.45 to 1 ug. From the immunoSEQ multiplex PCR reads, TCRdb called clonotypes with MiXCR, one entry per CDR3 protein. The sample includes more than 200,000 distinct CDR3 sequences, about 90% of them seen just once. There are 10 residues in the CDR3. Trimming removed 8 bases at V and 3 bases at J, with 7 bases between. CDR1 SQVTM and CDR2 ANQGSEA come from the germline V gene.

The rearrangement uses TRBV29-1 and TRBJ1-1, with no clear D. This sequence was found in a human donor with multiple sclerosis. The sequenced sample consisted of CD8+ T cells from PBMCs. CDR3 bases: TGCAGCCTAAGGTACACTGAAGCTTTCTTT. It encodes CSLRYTEAFF.